Sequencing of this T cell receptor beta chain was carried out in a study of CD8+ T cells in alopecia areata. Background on the study: Administration of oral tofacitinib to treated patients was at 5 to 10 mg twice daily.

In each case, RNA was isolated and then reverse transcribed into cDNA as the sequencing template. This table comes from immunoSEQ multiplex PCR, and its TCRdb copy is limited to in-frame clones, with some not included. The sample has roughly 92,000 clones, over 70% seen once. This sample's treatment: oral pan-JAK inhibitor, 5-10 mg twice daily. The CDR3 is 15 amino acids. V gave up 0 bases and J gave up 7 bases, with 13 bases separating them. The V gene's germline CDR1 is SGDLS and CDR2 YYNGEE. Notes on the study in general: Under tofacitinib, numerous expanded lesional clonotypes remained detectable in scalp and blood. The treated group had a single nonresponder, limiting CD8+ expansion-response conclusions.

A note on this clone: Its cognate antigen is unknown.

V gene TRBV9 combines with J gene TRBJ2-2; D unresolved. Sequenced material: CD8+ T cells sorted from blood, taken at week 44, from a patient treated with tofacitinib. The sequence came from a human donor with alopecia areata. The CDR3: CASSVGEAVVGELFF. CDR3 DNA: TGTGCCAGCAGCGTAGGAGAGGCCGTTGTCGGGGAGCTGTTTTTT.